These 11 T cell receptor beta chains originate from one sample sequenced in a study of metastatic and nonmetastatic thyroid tumors. TCRdb re-analyzed the PCR reads through MiXCR. The table has 20,000 to 30,000 clones, about an eighth seen once. The entire patient cohort was treatment-naive prior to thyroid surgery. Sample: blood. Every receptor here comes from a female donor with papillary thyroid cancer or a benign thyroid nodule (not recorded which). Some clones in this sample may be carry-over from other donors' samples.

This clone was seen ten or more times. The chain combines TRBV12-3 or TRBV12-4 with TRBJ2-2; D gene unclear. With 7 bases removed from V and 1 base from J, the gap between germline ends came to 13 bases. There are 15 residues in the CDR3. CDR3 sequence: CASTPLRWNTGELFF. The CDR3 DNA reads TGTGCCAGCACCCCCTTAAGATGGAACACCGGGGAGCTGTTTTTT.

This clone was counted ten times or more. V and J are TRBV9 and TRBJ2-2; the D is unclear. V lost 2 bases and J lost 0, with 8 bases in between. The germline V gene has CDR1 SGDLS and CDR2 YYNGEE. This CDR3 has 15 amino acids. The CDR3 loop is CASSVSATNTGELFF. The CDR3 region has the DNA TGTGCCAGCAGCGTCAGTGCCACGAACACCGGGGAGCTGTTTTTT.

This clone appeared many times. The same CDR3 can be traced to other DNA sequences in this sample. The V call is TRBV12-5, the J call TRBJ2-1; 8 nucleotides line up with TRBD2. This CDR3 spans 14 amino acids. Trimming removed 6 bases from V and 8 bases from J; junction bases left unmatched: 9. Germline loops: CDR1 LGHNT, CDR2 FRNRAP. CDR3 coding DNA: TGTGCTAGTGGACCCGGTGGACTAGCCGATGAGCAGTTCTTC. This translates into CASGPGGLADEQFF.

There are many counts of this clone. V and J are TRBV7-8 and TRBJ2-1; 13 positions agree with TRBD2. This CDR3 is 16 amino acids long. After removal of 5 bases from V and 8 bases from J, the junction contained 9 bases not matched to a gene. Germline V gives CDR1 SGHVS, CDR2 FQNEAQ. The CDR3 DNA follows: TGTGCCAGCAGCGCCTGGACTAGCGGGAGTCCCGATGAGCAGTTCTTC. Encoded protein: CASSAWTSGSPDEQFF.

The chain combines TRBV5-6 with TRBJ2-1, with 10 bases that match TRBD2. Per the germline V gene, CDR1 is SGHDT and CDR2 is YYEEEE. The CDR3 totals 15 residues. Trimming removed 3 bases from V and 8 bases from J; junction bases left unmatched: 8. The CDR3 nucleotides are TGTGCCAGCAGCTCCTTTCTAGCGGGAGCCCATGAGCAGTTCTTC. Translating gives CASSSFLAGAHEQFF.

This clone has ten or more counts. The chain links TRBV6-1 to TRBJ1-5; 7 nucleotides agree with TRBD1. The V gene's germline CDR1 is MNHNS and CDR2 SASEGT. The J segment lost 2 bases and the V segment lost 6 bases, leaving 7 bases of the junction unmatched. This CDR3 contains 15 residues. CDR3: CASSRDRAGNQPQHF. CDR3 in DNA: TGTGCCAGCAGCCGCGACAGGGCGGGCAATCAGCCCCAGCATTTT.

This clone was recorded many times. Distinct nucleotide sequences in the sample also encode this CDR3. CDR3 coding DNA: TGTGCCAGCAGTTCCCCGGGGAGCGGCTACGAGCAGTACTTC. Translating it yields CASSSPGSGYEQYF. The V and J genes are TRBV27 and TRBJ2-7, with a tentative D call TRBD2 (5 bases). This CDR3 is built from 14 residues. Trimming removed 4 bases from V and 3 bases from J, with 13 bases in between. Germline CDR1 MNHEY, CDR2 SMNVEV (reference sequence).

This clone was counted ten times or more. This sequence joins TRBV29-1 and TRBJ1-1, with D possibly TRBD1 on 5 matching bases. Trimming shortened V by 3 bases and J by 4 bases, and 12 bases separated the two germline ends. CDR3 length equals 13 residues. In germline, CDR1 is SQVTM, CDR2 ANQGSEA. This CDR3 reads CSVEGVRSTEAFF. In DNA, the CDR3 is TGCAGCGTTGAGGGGGTACGTTCCACTGAAGCTTTCTTT.

This CDR3 reads CASSLGSGLVDETQYF. The DNA for the CDR3 is TGTGCCAGCAGCTTGGGCTCCGGACTGGTGGATGAGACCCAGTACTTC. V usage is TRBV7-8 and J usage is TRBJ2-5; tentatively, D is TRBD2 (5 bases). The CDR3 is 16 residues long. CDR1 SGHVS and CDR2 FQNEAQ come from the germline V gene. V lost 3 bases and J 5 bases, leaving 19 bases between the germline ends. The full variable domain, rest sourced from reference TRBV7-8 and TRBJ2-5, is GAGVSQSPRYKVAKRGQDVALRCDPISGHVSLFWYQQALGQGPEFLTYFQNEAQLDKSGLPSDRFFAERPEGSVSTLKIQRTQQEDSAVYLCASSLGSGLVDETQYFGPGTRLLVL.

Many counts were recorded for this clone. This sequence joins TRBV10-2 and TRBJ2-5; D could derive from TRBD1 or TRBD2 (5 bases each). V lost 5 bases, J lost 2 bases, and 18 bases lay in between. The CDR3 covers 16 residues. The germline V gene has CDR1 WSHSY and CDR2 SAAADI. The CDR3 nucleotides are TGCGCCAGCAGTCCGGGGCCGAGGATCGTTCAAGAGACCCAGTACTTC. This translates into CASSPGPRIVQETQYF.

This chain joins TRBV27 and TRBJ1-1, with 9 bases fitting TRBD1. The CDR3 spans 15 residues. Looked up from germline, CDR1 is MNHEY and CDR2 is SMNVEV (reference sequence). J gave up 5 bases and V 8 bases, and 12 bases lay outside the gene matches. CDR3 sequence reads: CASGLYRGRWTEAFF. The CDR3 DNA is TGTGCCAGCGGCCTGTACAGGGGGCGGTGGACTGAAGCTTTCTTT.